Included here is one T cell receptor (beta chain) sequence, with context. The target antigen is unknown. Sequencing was performed with immunoSEQ multiplex PCR; in TCRdb, only in-frame clones are kept and a portion is missing. The sample records about 64,000 clones, roughly 92% being singletons. This CDR3 region has 14 residues. Germline assignment: CDR1 SNHLY and CDR2 FYNNEI. Trimming pared 2 bases from V and 7 bases from J, leaving 12 bases between. This record belongs to a study of PD-1 blockade in classical Hodgkin lymphoma. Study-level information: Patients got intravenous nivolumab 3 mg/kg every 2 weeks. Study conclusions and caveats: With CD4+ cells, TCR diversity rose significantly by C4D1, but not with CD8+ cells. As was reported, newly diagnosed patients showed lower baseline TCR diversity than healthy donors did.

The time point was: cycle 4 day 1 (C4D1), after less than 7 weeks of nivolumab. Relapses following autologous stem cell transplantation were seen in all patients, with brentuximab vedotin exposure varying. J is TRBJ1-5 and V is TRBV2; perhaps TRBD1 as D (5 bases). Sequenced here: peripheral blood mononuclear cells (PBMCs), sampled before the fourth cycle of nivolumab. The clonotype was recovered from a human donor with classical Hodgkin lymphoma. The CDR3 nucleotides are TGTGCCAGCAGTGAACCGAGGGGCCTCCAGCCCCAGCATTTT. This codes for CASSEPRGLQPQHF. The full variable domain, rest sourced from reference TRBV2 and TRBJ1-5, is EPEVTQTPSHQVTQMGQEVILRCVPISNHLYFYWYRQILGQKVEFLVSFYNNEISEKSEIFDDQFSVERPDGSNFTLKIRSTKLEDSAMYFCASSEPRGLQPQHFGDGTRLSIL.